A selection of T cell receptor beta chains follows, all from one sample in a study of Graves' ophthalmopathy and Graves' hyperthyroidism. In TCRdb, the multiplex PCR reads were re-called with MiXCR into one record per CDR3 protein. The sample has about 620,000 distinct CDR3 sequences, about 20% seen once; the top ten hold approximately 7.7%. Material: peripheral blood. These receptors originate from a woman between 18 and 29 years old with stable Graves' hyperthyroidism. Some clones in this sample may be carry-over from other donors' samples. CDR3s include the opening cysteine and the closing phenylalanine or tryptophan. The D gene is left open where the match is weak. Clone size appears in some rows only: once, few, many, or a class for an expanded clone.

J	V	size	D	DNA	CDR3
TRBJ2-5	TRBV19	NA	TRBD1	TGTGCCAGTAGTAGGGACAGGGGGCTTCTCGAGACCCAGTACTTC	CASSRDRGLLETQYF
TRBJ2-7	TRBV2	NA	NA	TGTGCCAGCAGGAAGGACAGTATTCCACAGTACTTC	CASRKDSIPQYF
TRBJ1-1	TRBV6-1	many	NA	TGTGCCAGTTTTATGAGTGGGCGAACTGAAGCTTTCTTT	CASFMSGRTEAFF
TRBJ2-5	TRBV28	once	TRBD1	TGTGCCAGCAGTCCCACCCTACGAACCGGGACAGGGGGCGCAGAGACCCAGTACTTC	CASSPTLRTGTGGAETQYF
TRBJ2-7	TRBV28	few	TRBD1	TGTGCCAGCAGTCCCTGGACAGGGGATATCCTAACCCACGAGCAGTACTTC	CASSPWTGDILTHEQYF
TRBJ2-5	TRBV9	few	TRBD1	TGTGCCAGCAGCAGGGCTCGGACAGGGGGCAAAGAGACCCAGTACTTC	CASSRARTGGKETQYF
TRBJ2-3	TRBV7-3	NA	NA	TGTGCCAGCAGCTTAACCTTGGAGGGGGCGGCGTATTTT	CASSLTLEGAAYF
TRBJ1-5	TRBV15	many	NA	TGTGCCACCAGCAGAGTCGGTGGGTTAAGGCCCCAGCATTTT	CATSRVGGLRPQHF
TRBJ1-1	TRBV19	many	TRBD1	TGTGCCAGTAGTACCCGGACAGGGGCGAACACTGAAGCTTTCTTT	CASSTRTGANTEAFF
TRBJ2-7	TRBV27	few	TRBD1	TGTGCCAGCAGTTCCCGCGGGACAGGGGAATACGAGCAGTACTTC	CASSSRGTGEYEQYF
TRBJ1-1	TRBV20-1	many	NA	TGCAGTGCTAGAGGGGAAAGGGGTAACACTGAAGCTTTCTTT	CSARGERGNTEAFF
TRBJ1-2	TRBV20-1	few	TRBD1	TGCAGTGCTAGAATCCGGACAGGGCGGCTTATCAGTGGCTACACCTTC	CSARIRTGRLISGYTF
TRBJ1-5	TRBV9	few	NA	TGTGCCAGCAGCGTAGCAGGGGGCAATCAGCCCCAGCATTTT	CASSVAGGNQPQHF
TRBJ1-6	TRBV11-2	many	TRBD1	TGTGCCAGCAGCACCCGGACAGGGCGGTATTCACCCCTCCACTTT	CASSTRTGRYSPLHF
TRBJ1-2	TRBV29-1	NA	NA	TGCAGCGTTGAAGATTCGGGGGTTAACTATGGCTACACCTTC	CSVEDSGVNYGYTF
TRBJ2-5	TRBV7-3	many	NA	TGTGCCAGCAGCTTAACGCCAATCGGACCTTGGGAGACCCAGTACTTC	CASSLTPIGPWETQYF
TRBJ2-7	TRBV20-1	NA	TRBD1	TGCAGTGCTAGGCGACAGGGGATCTCCTACGAGCAGTACTTC	CSARRQGISYEQYF
TRBJ1-2	TRBV28	many	TRBD1	TGTGCCAGCATCTCAGGGGGCAATGGCTACACCTTC	CASISGGNGYTF
TRBJ1-5	TRBV11-2	few	NA	TGTGCCAGCAGCTTAGACATAGGAGGGAATCAGCCCCAGCATTTT	CASSLDIGGNQPQHF
TRBJ1-1	TRBV12-3/TRBV12-4	many	NA	TGTGCCAGCAGTTTAGGCGAAGGGTTGACTGAAGCTTTCTTT	CASSLGEGLTEAFF
TRBJ2-5	TRBV7-9	many	NA	TGTGCCAGCAGCCCCGCGGAGACCCAGTACTTC	CASSPAETQYF
TRBJ2-5	TRBV20-1	NA	TRBD2	TGCAGTGCTAGAGTACCGGGGGGGACGGAGACCCAGTACTTC	CSARVPGGTETQYF